This T cell receptor beta chain was observed in a study of control samples from healthy donors and cancer patients. TCRdb's copy holds only in-frame clones and misses some; the assay was immunoSEQ multiplex PCR. This repertoire shows about 29,000 clones, 70% to 90% found once; its top ten account for approximately 3.9%. CDR3 length: 12 residues. The V gene lost 3 bases and the J gene lost 4 bases, with 6 bases spanning the gap. CDR1 and CDR2 from the germline V gene are KGHSH and LQKENI. V usage is TRBV18 and J usage is TRBJ1-2; D not resolved. The sequenced sample was formalin-fixed, paraffin-embedded tissue. The clonotype was recovered from a female donor with melanoma. In nucleotides, the CDR3 is TGTGCCAGCTCACCCGGCCTCTATGGCTACACCTTC. As protein: CASSPGLYGYTF.